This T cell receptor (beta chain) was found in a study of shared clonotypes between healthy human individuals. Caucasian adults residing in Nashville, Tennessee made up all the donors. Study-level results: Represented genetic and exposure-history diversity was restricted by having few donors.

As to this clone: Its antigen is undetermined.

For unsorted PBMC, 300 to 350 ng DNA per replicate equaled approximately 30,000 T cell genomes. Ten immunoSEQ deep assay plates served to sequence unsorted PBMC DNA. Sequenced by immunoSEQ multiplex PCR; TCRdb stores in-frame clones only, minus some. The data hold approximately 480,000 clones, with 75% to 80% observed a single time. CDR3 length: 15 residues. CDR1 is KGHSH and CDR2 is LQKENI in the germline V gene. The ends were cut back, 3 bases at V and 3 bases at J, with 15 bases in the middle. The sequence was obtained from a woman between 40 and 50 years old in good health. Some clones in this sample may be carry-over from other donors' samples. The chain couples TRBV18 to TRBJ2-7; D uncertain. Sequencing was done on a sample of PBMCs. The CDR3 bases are TGTGCCAGCTCACCTATCTCGACCCCCAGCTACGAGCAGTACTTC. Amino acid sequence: CASSPISTPSYEQYF.